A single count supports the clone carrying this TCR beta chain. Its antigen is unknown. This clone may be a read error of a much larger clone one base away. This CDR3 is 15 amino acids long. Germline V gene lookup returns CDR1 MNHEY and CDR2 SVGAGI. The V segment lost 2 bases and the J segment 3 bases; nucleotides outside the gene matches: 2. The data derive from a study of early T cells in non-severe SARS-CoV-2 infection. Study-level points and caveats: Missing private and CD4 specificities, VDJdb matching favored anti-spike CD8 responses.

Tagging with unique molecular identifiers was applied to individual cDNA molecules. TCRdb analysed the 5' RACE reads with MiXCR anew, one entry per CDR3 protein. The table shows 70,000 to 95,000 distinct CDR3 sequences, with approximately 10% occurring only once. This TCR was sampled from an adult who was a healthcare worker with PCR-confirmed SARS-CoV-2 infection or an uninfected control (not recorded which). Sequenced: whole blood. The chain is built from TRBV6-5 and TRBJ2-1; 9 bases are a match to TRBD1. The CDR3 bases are TGTGCCAGCAGTTACCGGGACAGGGACTACAATGAGCAGTTCTTC. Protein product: CASSYRDRDYNEQFF.